These T cell receptor beta chains were read from a single sample in a study of T-cell reconstitution after alpha-beta-depleted transplantation in children. TCRdb fed the PCR reads into MiXCR, producing one record per CDR3 protein. The profile shows 300,000 to 400,000 distinct CDR3 sequences, over 20% of them singletons. This sample comprised PBMCs, mostly from graft donor cells, obtained 180 days after TCRalphabeta/CD19-depleted stem cell transplant. The source of these receptors is a male patient between 5 and 17 years old who had a stem cell transplant for acute lymphoblastic leukemia, so the T cells may come from the graft donor. CDR3s include the opening cysteine and the closing phenylalanine or tryptophan. A D gene is named only where the DNA matches it firmly. A clone size is listed for some rows: how often the clone was seen (once, few, many), or a class if it is expanded.

D gene: TRBD1; V gene: TRBV7-8; clone size: few; J gene: TRBJ2-7; CDR3 DNA: TGTGCCAGCAGCTTAGACCGGGACAGGGCAATCTACGAGCAGTACTTC; CDR3 protein: CASSLDRDRAIYEQYF
D gene: NA; V gene: TRBV5-1; clone size: few; J gene: TRBJ2-2; CDR3 DNA: TGCGCCAGTTTACAGAGCGGGGAGCTGTTTTTT; CDR3 protein: CASLQSGELFF
D gene: NA; V gene: TRBV12-5; clone size: few; J gene: TRBJ2-2; CDR3 DNA: TGTGCTAGTGGTTTGGTACTTATGAACACCGGGGAGCTGTTTTTT; CDR3 protein: CASGLVLMNTGELFF
D gene: TRBD2; V gene: TRBV12-3/TRBV12-4; clone size: NA; J gene: TRBJ2-3; CDR3 DNA: TGTGCCAGCAGTTTAGGGGACTATTATAGCACAGATACGCAGTATTTT; CDR3 protein: CASSLGDYYSTDTQYF
D gene: NA; V gene: TRBV7-9; clone size: NA; J gene: TRBJ1-5; CDR3 DNA: TGTGCCAGCAGCTTAGGGGCGGGGGGCCTGCCCCAGCATTTT; CDR3 protein: CASSLGAGGLPQHF
D gene: NA; V gene: TRBV7-9; clone size: NA; J gene: TRBJ1-3; CDR3 DNA: TGTGCCAGCAGCTTAGCAGGGGTATTTGGAAACACCATATATTTT; CDR3 protein: CASSLAGVFGNTIYF
D gene: NA; V gene: TRBV7-8; clone size: NA; J gene: TRBJ1-6; CDR3 DNA: TGTGCCAGCAGCTTAGTCACCCTTGGGGATTCACCCCTCCACTTT; CDR3 protein: CASSLVTLGDSPLHF
D gene: NA; V gene: TRBV5-5; clone size: NA; J gene: TRBJ2-1; CDR3 DNA: TGTGCCAGCAGTTTGATAGGGTGGGGTTCCTACAATGAGCAGTTCTTC; CDR3 protein: CASSLIGWGSYNEQFF
D gene: NA; V gene: TRBV4-1; clone size: NA; J gene: TRBJ2-3; CDR3 DNA: TGCGCCAGCAGCCTTGTTCCCACTAGCACAGATACGCAGTATTTT; CDR3 protein: CASSLVPTSTDTQYF
D gene: NA; V gene: TRBV5-5; clone size: NA; J gene: TRBJ1-5; CDR3 DNA: TGTGCCAGCAGCTTGGGGGACGTAACCGGGAGCCAGCCCCAGCATTTT; CDR3 protein: CASSLGDVTGSQPQHF
D gene: NA; V gene: TRBV28; clone size: NA; J gene: TRBJ2-3; CDR3 DNA: TGTGCCAGCAGTTCACCAGGGACCACAGATACGCAGTATTTT; CDR3 protein: CASSSPGTTDTQYF